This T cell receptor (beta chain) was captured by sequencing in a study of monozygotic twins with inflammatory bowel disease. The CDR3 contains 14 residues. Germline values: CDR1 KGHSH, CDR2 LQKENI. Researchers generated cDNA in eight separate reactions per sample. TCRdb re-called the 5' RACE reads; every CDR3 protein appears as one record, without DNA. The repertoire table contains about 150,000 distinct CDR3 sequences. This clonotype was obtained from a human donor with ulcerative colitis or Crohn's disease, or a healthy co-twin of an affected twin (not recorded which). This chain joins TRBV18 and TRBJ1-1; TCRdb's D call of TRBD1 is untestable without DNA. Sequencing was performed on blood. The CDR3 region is CASSPLPGEAEAFF.